Listed here is a single T cell receptor beta chain. The CDR3 is 13 amino acids. Germline loops: CDR1 LGHDT, CDR2 YNNKEL (reference sequence). Trimming stripped 0 bases from V and 7 bases from J, with 7 bases between. The repertoire was sequenced with immunoSEQ multiplex PCR; TCRdb's copy has only in-frame clones and lacks some. The table records 90,000 or so clones, about 91% of them present only once. The sample is drawn from a study of T cell responses to AZD1222 COVID-19 vaccine. This TCR was recovered from an adult who received the AZD1222 COVID-19 vaccine. The chain combines TRBV3-1 (or the pseudogene TRBV3-2) with TRBJ1-5; D remains unclear. The specimen comprised peripheral blood, sampled 28 days after the second AZD1222 dose. Written as DNA, the CDR3 is TGTGCCAGCAGCCAAGATGGTTGGCAGCCCCAGCATTTT. It yields the protein CASSQDGWQPQHF.